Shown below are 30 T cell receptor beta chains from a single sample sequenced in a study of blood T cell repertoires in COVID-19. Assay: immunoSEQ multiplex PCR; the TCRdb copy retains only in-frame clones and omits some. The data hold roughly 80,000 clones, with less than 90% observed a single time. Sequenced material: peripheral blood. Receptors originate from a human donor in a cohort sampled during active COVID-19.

The CDR3 spells CASSESTRLNTEAFF. The CDR3 nucleotides are TGTGCCAGCAGTGAGTCGACTCGATTGAACACTGAAGCTTTCTTT. V is TRBV6-1 and J is TRBJ1-1; the D is unclear. CDR1 MNHNS and CDR2 SASEGT come from the germline V gene. The length of the CDR3 is 15 residues. V gave up 3 bases and J gave up 0 bases, with 11 bases separating them.

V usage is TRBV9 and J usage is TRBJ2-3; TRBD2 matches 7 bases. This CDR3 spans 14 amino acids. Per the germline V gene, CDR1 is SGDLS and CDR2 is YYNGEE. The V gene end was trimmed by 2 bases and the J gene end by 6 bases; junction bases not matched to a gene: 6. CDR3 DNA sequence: TGTGCCAGCAGCGTGGACACCGGGGGGGATACGCAGTATTTT. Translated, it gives CASSVDTGGDTQYF. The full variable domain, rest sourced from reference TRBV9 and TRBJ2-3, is DSGVTQTPKHLITATGQRVTLRCSPRSGDLSVYWYQQSLDQGLQFLIQYYNGEERAKGNILERFSAQQFPDLHSELNLSSLELGDSALYFCASSVDTGGDTQYFGPGTRLTVL.

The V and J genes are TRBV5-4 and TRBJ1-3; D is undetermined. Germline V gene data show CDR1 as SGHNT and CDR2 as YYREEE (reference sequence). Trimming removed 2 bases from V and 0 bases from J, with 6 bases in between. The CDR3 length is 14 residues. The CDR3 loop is CASSFEYSGNTIYF. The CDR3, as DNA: TGTGCCAGCAGCTTTGAGTACTCTGGAAACACCATATATTTT.

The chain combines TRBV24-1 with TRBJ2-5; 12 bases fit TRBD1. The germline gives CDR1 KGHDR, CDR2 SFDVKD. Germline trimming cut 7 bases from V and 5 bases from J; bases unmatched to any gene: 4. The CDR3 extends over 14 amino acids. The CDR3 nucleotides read TGTGCCACCAGCGGGACAGGGGGCGTCGAGACCCAGTACTTC. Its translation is CATSGTGGVETQYF.

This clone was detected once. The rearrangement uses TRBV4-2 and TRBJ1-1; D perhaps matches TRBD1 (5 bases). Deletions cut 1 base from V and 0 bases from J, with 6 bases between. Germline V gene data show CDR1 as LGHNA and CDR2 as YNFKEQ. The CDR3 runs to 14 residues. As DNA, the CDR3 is TGTGCCAGCAGCCAAGGACAGATGAACACTGAAGCTTTCTTT. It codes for CASSQGQMNTEAFF.

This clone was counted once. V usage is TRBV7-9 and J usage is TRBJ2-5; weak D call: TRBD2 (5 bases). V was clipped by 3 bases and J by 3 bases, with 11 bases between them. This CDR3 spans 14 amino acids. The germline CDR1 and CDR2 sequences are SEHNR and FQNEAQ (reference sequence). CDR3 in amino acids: CASSFLGREETQYF. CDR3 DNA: TGTGCCAGCAGCTTCCTAGGGCGGGAAGAGACCCAGTACTTC.

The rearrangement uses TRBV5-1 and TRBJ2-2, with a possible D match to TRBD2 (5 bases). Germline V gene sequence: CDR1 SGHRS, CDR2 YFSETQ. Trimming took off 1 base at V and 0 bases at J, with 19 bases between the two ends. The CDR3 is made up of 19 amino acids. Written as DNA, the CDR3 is TGCGCCAGCAGCTTGTCACCGGGGTTCAGTTCGTCGAACACCGGGGAGCTGTTTTTT. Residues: CASSLSPGFSSSNTGELFF.

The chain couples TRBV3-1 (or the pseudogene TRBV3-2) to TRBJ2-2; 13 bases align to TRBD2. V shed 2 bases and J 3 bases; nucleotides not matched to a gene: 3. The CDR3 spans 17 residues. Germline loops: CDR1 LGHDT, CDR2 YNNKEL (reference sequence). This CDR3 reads CASSQPTSGGDTGELFF. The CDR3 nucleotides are TGTGCCAGCAGCCAACCCACTAGCGGGGGGGACACCGGGGAGCTGTTTTTT.

DNA of the CDR3: TGTGCCAGTAGTATCGACAGGGGAGGAGGTCAGCCCCAGCATTTT. It translates to CASSIDRGGGQPQHF. The gene calls are TRBV19 and TRBJ1-5; 8 nucleotides line up with TRBD1. J lost 6 bases, V lost 3 bases, and 7 bases had no gene match. The CDR3 is 15 residues long. In germline, CDR1 is LNHDA, CDR2 SQIVND (reference sequence).

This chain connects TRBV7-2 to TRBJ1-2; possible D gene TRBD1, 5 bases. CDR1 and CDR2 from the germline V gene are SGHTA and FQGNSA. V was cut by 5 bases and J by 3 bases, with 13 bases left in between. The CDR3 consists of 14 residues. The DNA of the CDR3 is TGTGCCAGCAGCCCTCCGTCAGGGTACTATGGCTACACCTTC. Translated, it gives CASSPPSGYYGYTF.

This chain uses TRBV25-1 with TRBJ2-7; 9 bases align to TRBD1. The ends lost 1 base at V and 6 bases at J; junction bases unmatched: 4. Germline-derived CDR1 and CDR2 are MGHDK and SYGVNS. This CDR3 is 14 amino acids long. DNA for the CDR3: TGTGCCAGCAGTGAATCGGCGACAGGGGGCGAGCAGTACTTC. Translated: CASSESATGGEQYF.

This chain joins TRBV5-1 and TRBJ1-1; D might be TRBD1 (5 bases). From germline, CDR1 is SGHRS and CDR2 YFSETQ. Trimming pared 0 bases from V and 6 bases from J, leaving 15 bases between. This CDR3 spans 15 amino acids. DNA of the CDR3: TGCGCCAGCAGCTTGGTGCGCGGGGGACTCGCTGAAGCTTTCTTT. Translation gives CASSLVRGGLAEAFF.

The CDR3 region has the DNA TGCGCCAGCAGCTCTCGGACAGGGAACACCGGGGAGCTGTTTTTT. Its protein product is CASSSRTGNTGELFF. This chain uses TRBV5-1 with TRBJ2-2, with 7 bases identical to TRBD1. The CDR3 totals 15 residues. In germline, CDR1 is SGHRS, CDR2 YFSETQ. V lost 3 bases and J lost 1; bases outside the gene matches: 3.

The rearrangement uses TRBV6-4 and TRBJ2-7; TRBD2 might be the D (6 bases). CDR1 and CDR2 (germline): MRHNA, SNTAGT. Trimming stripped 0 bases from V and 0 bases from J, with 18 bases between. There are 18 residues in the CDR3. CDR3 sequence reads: CASSDSPPGGDRSYEQYF. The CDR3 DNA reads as TGTGCCAGCAGTGACTCCCCCCCCGGCGGGGATCGCTCCTACGAGCAGTACTTC.

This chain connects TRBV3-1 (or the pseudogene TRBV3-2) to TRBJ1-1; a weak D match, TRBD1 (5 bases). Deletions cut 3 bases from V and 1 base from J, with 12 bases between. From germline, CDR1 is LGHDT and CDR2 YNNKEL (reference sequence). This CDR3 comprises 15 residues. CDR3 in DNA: TGTGCCAGCAGCCAGATTGGGGGAGGGAACACTGAAGCTTTCTTT. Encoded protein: CASSQIGGGNTEAFF.

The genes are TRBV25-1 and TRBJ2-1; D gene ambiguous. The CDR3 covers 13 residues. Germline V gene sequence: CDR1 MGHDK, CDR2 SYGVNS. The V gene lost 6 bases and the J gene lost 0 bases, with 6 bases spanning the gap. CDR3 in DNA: TGTGCCAGCAGGGGCAGCTCCTACAATGAGCAGTTCTTC. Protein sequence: CASRGSSYNEQFF.

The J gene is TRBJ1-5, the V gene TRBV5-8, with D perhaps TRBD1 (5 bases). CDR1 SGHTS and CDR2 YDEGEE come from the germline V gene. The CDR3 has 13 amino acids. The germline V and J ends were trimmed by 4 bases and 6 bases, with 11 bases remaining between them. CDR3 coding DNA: TGTGCCAGCAGCCCCGGCGGGGGTCAGCCCCAGCATTTT. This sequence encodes CASSPGGGQPQHF.

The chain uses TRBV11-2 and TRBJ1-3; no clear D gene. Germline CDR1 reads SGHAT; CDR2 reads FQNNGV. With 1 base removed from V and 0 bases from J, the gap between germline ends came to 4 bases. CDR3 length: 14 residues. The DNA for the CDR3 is TGTGCCAGCAGCTTAGCGGGCTCTGGAAACACCATATATTTT. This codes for CASSLAGSGNTIYF.

CDR3 protein: CASSPRTSGYNEQFF. Here the CDR3 DNA reads TGTGCCAGCTCACCCCGGACTAGCGGATACAATGAGCAGTTCTTC. The genes are TRBV18 and TRBJ2-1; TRBD2 matches at 10 bases. The germline V gene has CDR1 KGHSH and CDR2 LQKENI. V lost 3 bases to trimming and J lost 4 bases; unmatched junction nucleotides: 3. This CDR3 contains 15 residues.

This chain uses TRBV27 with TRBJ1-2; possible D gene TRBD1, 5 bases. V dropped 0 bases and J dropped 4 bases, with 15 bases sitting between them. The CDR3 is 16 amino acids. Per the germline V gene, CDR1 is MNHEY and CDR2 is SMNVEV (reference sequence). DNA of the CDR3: TGTGCCAGCAGTTTATCGGGGCGTGGGGTTGGCTATGGCTACACCTTC. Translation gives CASSLSGRGVGYGYTF.

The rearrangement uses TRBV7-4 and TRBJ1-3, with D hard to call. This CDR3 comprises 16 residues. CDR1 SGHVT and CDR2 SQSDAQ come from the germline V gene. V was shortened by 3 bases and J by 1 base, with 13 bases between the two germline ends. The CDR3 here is CASSFALGVSGNTIYF. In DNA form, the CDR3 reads TGTGCCAGCAGCTTCGCCCTCGGGGTATCTGGAAACACCATATATTTT.

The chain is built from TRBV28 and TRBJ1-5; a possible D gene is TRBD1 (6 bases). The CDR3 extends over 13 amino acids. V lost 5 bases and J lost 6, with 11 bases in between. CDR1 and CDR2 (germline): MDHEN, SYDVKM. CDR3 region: CASSHQGSQPQHF. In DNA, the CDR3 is TGTGCCAGCAGTCACCAGGGGAGTCAGCCCCAGCATTTT.

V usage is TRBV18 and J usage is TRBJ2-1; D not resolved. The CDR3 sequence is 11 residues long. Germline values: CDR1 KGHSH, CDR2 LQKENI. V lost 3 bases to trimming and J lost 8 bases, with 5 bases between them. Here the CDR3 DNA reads TGTGCCAGCTCACCTATCGATGAGCAGTTCTTC. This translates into CASSPIDEQFF.

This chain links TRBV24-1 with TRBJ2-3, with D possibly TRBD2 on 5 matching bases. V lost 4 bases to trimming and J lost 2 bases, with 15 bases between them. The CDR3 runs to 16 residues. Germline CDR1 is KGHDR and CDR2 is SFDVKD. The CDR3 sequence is CATSEAPDWYTDTQYF. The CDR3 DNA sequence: TGTGCCACCAGTGAGGCACCGGACTGGTACACAGATACGCAGTATTTT.

CDR3 in DNA: TGTGCCAGCAGTTTAGTGCAGGGGACCACCGGGGAGCTGTTTTTT. Protein sequence: CASSLVQGTTGELFF. The genes are TRBV27 and TRBJ2-2; TRBD1 is a possible D gene (6 bases). CDR3 size: 15 residues. Per germline, CDR1 MNHEY and CDR2 SMNVEV (reference sequence). Trimming pared 2 bases from V and 4 bases from J, leaving 11 bases between.

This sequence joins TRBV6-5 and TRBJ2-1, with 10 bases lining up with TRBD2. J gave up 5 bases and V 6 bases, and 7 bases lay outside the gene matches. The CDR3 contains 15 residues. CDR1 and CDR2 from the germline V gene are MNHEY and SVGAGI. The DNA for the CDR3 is TGTGCCAGCAGATTAGCGGGAGGTCGTGACAATGAGCAGTTCTTC. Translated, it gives CASRLAGGRDNEQFF.

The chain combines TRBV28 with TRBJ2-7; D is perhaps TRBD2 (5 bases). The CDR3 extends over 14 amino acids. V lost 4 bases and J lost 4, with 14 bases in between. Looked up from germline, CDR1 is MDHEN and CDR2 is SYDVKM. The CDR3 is CASSWTRAVYEQYF. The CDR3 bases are TGTGCCAGCAGTTGGACTCGCGCGGTTTACGAGCAGTACTTC.

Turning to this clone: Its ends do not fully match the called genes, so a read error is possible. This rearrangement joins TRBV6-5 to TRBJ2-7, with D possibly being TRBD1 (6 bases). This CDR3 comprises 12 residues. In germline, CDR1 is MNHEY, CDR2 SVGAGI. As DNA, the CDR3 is TGTGCCAGCAGATCTGGTATGGGGACACCTCAATTC. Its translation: CASRSGMGTPQF.

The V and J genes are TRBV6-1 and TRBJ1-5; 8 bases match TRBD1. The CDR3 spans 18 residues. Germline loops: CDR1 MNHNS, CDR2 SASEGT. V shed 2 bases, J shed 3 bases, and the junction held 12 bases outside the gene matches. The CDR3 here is CASSERTGTIENNQPQHF. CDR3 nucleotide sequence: TGTGCCAGCAGTGAAAGGACAGGGACGATCGAAAACAATCAGCCCCAGCATTTT.

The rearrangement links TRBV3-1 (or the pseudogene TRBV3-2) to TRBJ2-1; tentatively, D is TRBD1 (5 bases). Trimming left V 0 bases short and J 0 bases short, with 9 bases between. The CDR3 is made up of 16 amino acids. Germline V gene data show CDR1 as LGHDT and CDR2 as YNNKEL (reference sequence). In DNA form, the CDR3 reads TGTGCCAGCAGCCAAGATCAGGGTAGCTCCTACAATGAGCAGTTCTTC. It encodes CASSQDQGSSYNEQFF.